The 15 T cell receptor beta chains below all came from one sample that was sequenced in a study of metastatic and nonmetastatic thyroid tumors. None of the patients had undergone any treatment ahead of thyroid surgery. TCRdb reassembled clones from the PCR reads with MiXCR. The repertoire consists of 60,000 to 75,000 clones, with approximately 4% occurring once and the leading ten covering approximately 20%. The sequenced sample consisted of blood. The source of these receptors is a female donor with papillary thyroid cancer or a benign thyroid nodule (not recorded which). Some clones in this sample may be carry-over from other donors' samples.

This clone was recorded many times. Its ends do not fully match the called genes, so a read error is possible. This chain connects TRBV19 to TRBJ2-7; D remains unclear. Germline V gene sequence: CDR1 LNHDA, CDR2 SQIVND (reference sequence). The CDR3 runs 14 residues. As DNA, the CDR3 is TGTGCCAGTAGCCCCCTCACGGGCTCCTACAAGCAGTACTTC. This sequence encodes CASSPLTGSYKQYF.

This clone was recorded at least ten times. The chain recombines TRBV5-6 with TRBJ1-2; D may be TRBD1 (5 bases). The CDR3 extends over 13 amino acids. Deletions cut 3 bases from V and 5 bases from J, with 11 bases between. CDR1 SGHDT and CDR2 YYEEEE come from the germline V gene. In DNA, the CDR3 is TGTGCCAGCAGCTACGGACACGAATATGGCTACACCTTC. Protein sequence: CASSYGHEYGYTF.

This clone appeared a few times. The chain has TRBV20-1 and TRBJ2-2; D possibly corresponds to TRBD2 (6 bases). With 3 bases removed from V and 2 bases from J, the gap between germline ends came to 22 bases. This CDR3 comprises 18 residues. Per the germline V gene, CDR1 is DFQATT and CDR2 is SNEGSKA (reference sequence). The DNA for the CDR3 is TGCAGTGCTAGGTGTACTAGCTGGAGAAGAGTCAACACCGGGGAGCTGTTTTTT. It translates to CSARCTSWRRVNTGELFF.

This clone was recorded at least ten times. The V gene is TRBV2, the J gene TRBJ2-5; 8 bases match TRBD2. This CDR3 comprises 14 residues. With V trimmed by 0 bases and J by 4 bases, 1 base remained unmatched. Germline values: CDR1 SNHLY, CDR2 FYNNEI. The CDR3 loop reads CASSEAGGVETQYF. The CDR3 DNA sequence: TGTGCCAGCAGTGAAGCCGGGGGGGTAGAGACCCAGTACTTC.

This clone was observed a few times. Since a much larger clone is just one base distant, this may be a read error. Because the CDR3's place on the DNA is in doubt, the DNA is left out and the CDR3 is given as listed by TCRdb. This chain's CDR3 is CASRPFGQGNYEQHF. The chain is built from TRBV4-1 and TRBJ2-7; the D call of TRBD1 is as the table states it, not checked on the DNA. The germline V gene encodes CDR1 MGHRA and CDR2 YSYEKL. The CDR3 length equals 15 residues, ends included.

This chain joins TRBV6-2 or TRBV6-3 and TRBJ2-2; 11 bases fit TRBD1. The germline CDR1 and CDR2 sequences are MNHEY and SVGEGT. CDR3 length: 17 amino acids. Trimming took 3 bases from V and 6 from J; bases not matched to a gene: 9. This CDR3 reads CASSYICGQGAAGELFF. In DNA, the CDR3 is TGTGCCAGCAGTTATATCTGTGGACAGGGGGCGGCCGGGGAGCTGTTTTTT.

The CDR3 here is CASSYSTAGEAGNTIYF. DNA of the CDR3: TGTGCCAGCAGTTACTCGACGGCAGGGGAGGCTGGAAACACCATATATTTT. The rearrangement links TRBV6-5 to TRBJ1-3; D might be TRBD1 (6 bases). Germline CDR1 is MNHEY and CDR2 is SVGAGI. The length of the CDR3 is 17 residues. V was shortened by 0 bases and J by 2 bases, with 14 bases between the two germline ends.

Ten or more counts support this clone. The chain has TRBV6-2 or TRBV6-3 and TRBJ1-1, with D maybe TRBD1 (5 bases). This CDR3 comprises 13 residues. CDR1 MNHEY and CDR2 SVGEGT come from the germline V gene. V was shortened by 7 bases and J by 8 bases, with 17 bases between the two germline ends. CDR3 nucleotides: TGTGCCAGCACTGAAGACAGCTTCGCAGAAGCTTTCTTT. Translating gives CASTEDSFAEAFF.

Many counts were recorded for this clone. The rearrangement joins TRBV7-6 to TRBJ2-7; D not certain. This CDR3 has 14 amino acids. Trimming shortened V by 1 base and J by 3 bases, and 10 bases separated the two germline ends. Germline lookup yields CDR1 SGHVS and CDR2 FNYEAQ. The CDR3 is CASSLDTRYYEQYF. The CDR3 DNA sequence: TGTGCCAGCAGCTTAGACACCAGATACTACGAGCAGTACTTC.

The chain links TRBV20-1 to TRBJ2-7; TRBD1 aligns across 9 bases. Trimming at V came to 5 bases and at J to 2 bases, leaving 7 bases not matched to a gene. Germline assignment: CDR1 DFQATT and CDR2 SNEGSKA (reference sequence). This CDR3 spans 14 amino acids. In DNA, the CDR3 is TGCAGTGCTGTGGAGGGACAGGGAACCTACGAGCAGTACTTC. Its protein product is CSAVEGQGTYEQYF.

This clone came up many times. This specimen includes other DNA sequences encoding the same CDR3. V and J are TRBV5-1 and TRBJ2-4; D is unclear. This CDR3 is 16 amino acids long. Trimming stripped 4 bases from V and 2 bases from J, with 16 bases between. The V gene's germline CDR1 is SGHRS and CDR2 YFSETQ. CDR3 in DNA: TGCGCCAGCAGCAGAGACCCCTCGACGCCCAAAAACATTCAGTACTTC. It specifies CASSRDPSTPKNIQYF.

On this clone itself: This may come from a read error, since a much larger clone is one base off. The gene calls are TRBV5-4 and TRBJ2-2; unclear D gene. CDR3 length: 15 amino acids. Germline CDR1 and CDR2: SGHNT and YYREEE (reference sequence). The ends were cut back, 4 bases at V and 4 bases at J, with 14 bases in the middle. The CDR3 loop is CASSPESSSTGELFF. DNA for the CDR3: TGTGCCAGCAGCCCGGAAAGCTCGAGCACCGGGGAGCTGTTTTTT.

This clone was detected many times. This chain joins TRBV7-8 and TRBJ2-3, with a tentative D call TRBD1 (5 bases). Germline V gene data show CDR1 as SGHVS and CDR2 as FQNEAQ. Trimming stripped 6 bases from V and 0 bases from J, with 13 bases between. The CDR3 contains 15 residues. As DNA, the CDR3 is TGTGCCAGCAGTAAGACGACAGTTAGCACAGATACGCAGTATTTT. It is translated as CASSKTTVSTDTQYF.

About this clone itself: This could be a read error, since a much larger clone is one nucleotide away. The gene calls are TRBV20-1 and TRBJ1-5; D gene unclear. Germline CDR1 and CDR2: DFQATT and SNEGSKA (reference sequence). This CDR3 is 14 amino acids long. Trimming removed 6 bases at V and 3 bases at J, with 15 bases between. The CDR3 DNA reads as TGCAGTGCCCGAGATTCGTGCTCCAATCAGCCCCAGCATTTT. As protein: CSARDSCSNQPQHF.

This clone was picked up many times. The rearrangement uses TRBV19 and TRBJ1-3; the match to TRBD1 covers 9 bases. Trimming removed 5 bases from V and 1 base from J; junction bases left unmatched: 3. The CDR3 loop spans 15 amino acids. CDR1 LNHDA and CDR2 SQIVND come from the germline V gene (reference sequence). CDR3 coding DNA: TGTGCCAGTAGTTCCGACAGGGGGTCTGGAAACACCATATATTTT. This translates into CASSSDRGSGNTIYF.